The rows below give T cell receptor beta chains drawn from one sample of a study of T cells in Graves' hyperthyroidism and ophthalmopathy. MiXCR, applied by TCRdb to the multiplex PCR reads, yields one record per CDR3 protein. Of some 510,000 distinct CDR3 sequences detected, roughly 20% appear once; the ten largest clones hold about 26%. The sequenced sample consisted of blood. Every receptor here comes from a man in his late teens or twenties with Graves' hyperthyroidism. Both conserved end residues are part of each CDR3. Each record gives: J gene, D gene, clone size, V gene, CDR3 DNA, CDR3 protein. The D gene is left open where the match is weak. Size is stated for part of the rows, as once, few or many counts, or as a class when the clone is expanded.

TRBJ1-1 . . TRBV20-1 TGCAGTGCTAGGCTGCAACCCAGTCGGTTTCGGGACATAGGGTACACTGATGCTTTCTTT CSARLQPSRFRDIGYTDAFF
TRBJ2-7 TRBD2 . TRBV6-1 TGTGCCAGCAGGCTAGCTAGCGGTTACGAGCAGTACTTC CASRLASGYEQYF
TRBJ2-3 TRBD2 . TRBV11-2 TGTGCCAGCAGTTCTCTGAACGGGGGGGATACGCAGTATTTT CASSSLNGGDTQYF
TRBJ2-2 . many TRBV6-5 TGTGCCAGCAGTCAGGGGCGCGCCACCGGGGAGCTGTTTTTT CASSQGRATGELFF
TRBJ1-1 TRBD1 few TRBV6-1 TGTAAGACAGGGGGTCTCACTGAAGCTTTCTTT CKTGGLTEAFF
TRBJ2-7 . many TRBV20-1 TGCAGTGCCCCGGACGGTACCTACGAGCAGTACTTC CSAPDGTYEQYF
TRBJ1-2 . many TRBV27 TGTGCCAGCAGTTTAGTATCGGGGGATTTCGGCTACACCTTC CASSLVSGDFGYTF
TRBJ2-7 TRBD1 many TRBV2 TGTGCCAGGGGACAGGGGGCCAACGAGCAGTACTTC CARGQGANEQYF
TRBJ2-5 . many TRBV12-3/TRBV12-4 TGTGCCAGCAGTCGGGACATCCAAGAGACCCAGTACTTC CASSRDIQETQYF
TRBJ2-2 . many TRBV12-3/TRBV12-4 TGTGCCAGCAGGGCAATGACAGTAACCGGGGAGCTGTTTTTT CASRAMTVTGELFF
TRBJ1-5 . many TRBV12-3/TRBV12-4 TGTGCCAGCCGGAGCGGGTTCGGACAGCCCCAGCATTTT CASRSGFGQPQHF
TRBJ1-2 . many TRBV6-2/TRBV6-3 TGTGCCAGCAGTATCGGGACCGCGTTCGGCTACACCTTC CASSIGTAFGYTF
TRBJ2-5 TRBD1 many TRBV11-2 TGTGCCAGCAGCTTTACAGGGGGCGCGGAACAAGAGACCCAGTACTTC CASSFTGGAEQETQYF
TRBJ1-2 . . TRBV12-3/TRBV12-4 TGTGCCAGTCAAGCCCGGACAAATGGCTACACCTTC CASQARTNGYTF
TRBJ2-5 TRBD2 . TRBV28 TGTGCCAGCAGGCGACTAGCGGGGGGGTTAGAGACCCAGTACTTC CASRRLAGGLETQYF
TRBJ2-2 . few TRBV24-1 TGTGCCACCAGTGATTCCCGTAGCAAGGGGACCGGGGAGCTGTTTTTT CATSDSRSKGTGELFF
TRBJ1-5 TRBD1 many TRBV20-1 TGCAGTGCTTCTTTTCCAGGGGGCGACCAGCCCCAGCATTTT CSASFPGGDQPQHF
TRBJ2-2 . many TRBV12-3/TRBV12-4 TGTGCCAGCAGACAAGCCGGGCCCCCCGGGAGGGAGCTGTTTTTT CASRQAGPPGRELFF
TRBJ2-2 TRBD1 many TRBV11-1 TGTGCCAGCACCGACACCCAGGGGGTGAACACCGGGGAGCTGTTTTTT CASTDTQGVNTGELFF
TRBJ2-7 . many TRBV12-5 TGTGCTAGCTCAGTGAGCTCCTACGAGCAGTACTTC CASSVSSYEQYF
TRBJ1-2 . many TRBV9 TGTGCCAGCAGCGCCCCCGGGACATGGTCGGCTGATGGCTACACCTTC CASSAPGTWSADGYTF
TRBJ1-1 . many TRBV6-5 TGTGCCAGCAGTTACGAGGCAGGGATGAACACTGAAGCTTTCTTT CASSYEAGMNTEAFF
TRBJ1-3 . many TRBV10-3 TGTGCCATCGGGACTACTGGAAACACCATATATTTT CAIGTTGNTIYF
TRBJ1-5 . many TRBV5-1 TGCGCCAGCAGCTTCGGCGGGGATTCCAATCAGCCCCAGCATTTT CASSFGGDSNQPQHF
TRBJ2-4 . many TRBV6-2/TRBV6-3 TGTGCCAGCAGTTACACGGGCGCCAAAAACATTAAGTACTTC CASSYTGAKNIKYF
TRBJ1-2 . . TRBV6-1 TGTGCCAGCAGCCCGGGGAAGGGCGATGGCTACACCTTC CASSPGKGDGYTF
TRBJ1-5 . . TRBV12-3/TRBV12-4 TGTGCCAGCAGATTCAGGGGTTCAAATCAGCCCCAGCATTTT CASRFRGSNQPQHF
TRBJ2-7 . few TRBV19 TGTGCCAGATCTGGGAGACTCCCGGCCTACGAGCAGTACTTC CARSGRLPAYEQYF
TRBJ2-7 . many TRBV27 TGTGCCAGCCCACGGTGGGGCTATTCTTGCTCCTACGAGCAGTACTTC CASPRWGYSCSYEQYF
TRBJ1-1 TRBD1 many TRBV19 TGTGCCAGTAGTACCGGGACAGGGAGTGATGAAGCTTTCTTT CASSTGTGSDEAFF
TRBJ2-7 . . TRBV15 TGTGCCACTAGCAGTGGGGACGCCTACGAGCAGTACTTC CATSSGDAYEQYF
TRBJ1-1 . many TRBV19 TGTGCCAGTAAGGGGATAGGGTACACTGAAGCTTTCTTT CASKGIGYTEAFF
TRBJ2-4 . . TRBV28 TGTGCCAGCCCCCCGGCCCGGCCTGGAAACATTCAGTACTTC CASPPARPGNIQYF
TRBJ2-5 TRBD1 . TRBV28 TGTGCCAGCAGTCCCTCCCCGGGACAGGGGGCCTTGTGGGAAGAGACCCAGTACTTC CASSPSPGQGALWEETQYF
TRBJ1-3 . many TRBV12-3/TRBV12-4 TGTGCCAGCAGTCCATATACAGGAAACACCATATATTTT CASSPYTGNTIYF
TRBJ1-1 . few TRBV7-9 TGTGCCAGCAGCTTAAAATGGGAAGCTTTCTTT CASSLKWEAFF
TRBJ2-5 TRBD1 many TRBV20-1 TGCAGTGCTAGGAAAGAGACAGGGGAGGAGACCCAGTACTTC CSARKETGEETQYF
TRBJ2-7 . . TRBV19 TGTGCCAGTAGTATAACGACGGACTATTCCTCCTACGAGCAGTACTTC CASSITTDYSSYEQYF
TRBJ2-7 TRBD2 many TRBV11-2 TGTGCCAGCAGTGAACCGAGCGGGGGGCGGTACGAGCAGTACTTC CASSEPSGGRYEQYF
TRBJ1-5 . . TRBV6-5 TGTGCCAGCAGTTACTCGGCGACACATAGCAATCAGCCCCAGCATTTT CASSYSATHSNQPQHF
TRBJ1-5 TRBD1 many TRBV10-2 TGCGCCGCGACAGGGAATAGCAATCAGCCCCAGCATTTT CAATGNSNQPQHF
TRBJ1-2 TRBD1 many TRBV28 TGTGCCAGCAGAGATAGACAGGGGGCGCGTGGAGGCTACACCTTC CASRDRQGARGGYTF
TRBJ1-6 . . TRBV27 TGTGCCAGCAGTTTAAGCGACAGTTATAATTCACCCCCCCACTTT CASSLSDSYNSPPHF
TRBJ1-1 . many TRBV7-8 TGTGCCAGCAGCTTAAACCCAGGCACTGAAGCTTTCTTT CASSLNPGTEAFF
TRBJ2-5 . . TRBV9 TGTGCCAGCAGCGTAGGACAGAATGAACAGACCCAGTACTTC CASSVGQNEQTQYF
TRBJ1-1 . few TRBV10-2 TGCGCCAGCAGACGCCCCGTGGGGTGGAACACTGAAGCTTTCTTT CASRRPVGWNTEAFF
TRBJ2-5 . many TRBV18 TGTGCCAGCTCACCAGATCTAACAAGAGAGACCCAGTACTTC CASSPDLTRETQYF
TRBJ1-1 . many TRBV28 TGTGCCAGCAGTTTGGGGGAGGACACTGAAGCTTTCTTT CASSLGEDTEAFF
TRBJ2-7 . many TRBV12-3/TRBV12-4 TGTGCCAGCAGTTTAGTTAGGGTGGGGGAGCAGTACTTC CASSLVRVGEQYF
TRBJ2-7 TRBD1 many TRBV12-3/TRBV12-4 TGTGCCAGCAGTTTAGGAGGGACAGGGAGGTCCCACGAGCAGTACTTC CASSLGGTGRSHEQYF
TRBJ2-5 . many TRBV7-9 TGTGCCAGCAGCGACGGGACGCGAGAGACCCAGTACTTC CASSDGTRETQYF